These 6 T cell receptor beta chains were sequenced from one sample in a study of T cells in Graves' hyperthyroidism and ophthalmopathy. Regions amplified from RNA transcripts were the TCR beta CDR3 regions. Researchers ran a first-round RT-PCR on the TCR CDR3 using the HTBI primer set. TCRdb reprocessed the multiplex PCR reads via MiXCR and lists one record per CDR3 protein. Of approximately 690,000 distinct CDR3 sequences in the sample, around 15% were seen once. What was sequenced was blood. The receptor set was obtained from a woman aged 45 to 65 with Graves' ophthalmopathy.

This clonotype was observed many times. CDR3 bases: TGCAGTGTATCCCTAGCTAGCGGGCCGGAGGGGCAGTACTTC. Amino acids: CSVSLASGPEGQYF. The V gene is TRBV20-1, the J gene TRBJ2-7, with 8 positions matching TRBD2. The CDR3 length is 14 residues. J lost 9 bases, V lost 7 bases, and 17 bases had no gene match. In germline, CDR1 is DFQATT, CDR2 SNEGSKA (reference sequence).

The table lists this clonotype with a few counts. The rearrangement uses TRBV11-2 and TRBJ1-2; no reliable D call. CDR1 is SGHAT and CDR2 is FQNNGV in the germline V gene. Trimming shortened V by 2 bases and J by 4 bases, and 5 bases separated the two germline ends. This CDR3 comprises 12 residues. The CDR3 DNA reads as TGTGCCAGCAGCTTAAACGGCTATGGCTACACCTTC. It yields the protein CASSLNGYGYTF.

This clonotype appeared many times. V and J are TRBV7-3 and TRBJ1-1; TRBD1 agrees at 11 bases. This CDR3 has 15 residues. The trim removed 4 bases at V and 5 bases at J, leaving 6 bases unmatched. The germline V gene encodes CDR1 SGHTA and CDR2 FQGTGA. This CDR3 reads CASSSRTGGWTEAFF. The CDR3 DNA sequence: TGTGCCAGCAGCTCAAGGACAGGGGGCTGGACTGAAGCTTTCTTT.

The genes are TRBV10-2 and TRBJ1-1, with no clear D. Trimming removed 5 bases at V and 5 bases at J, with 12 bases between. This CDR3 comprises 13 residues. Germline CDR1 is WSHSY and CDR2 is SAAADI. Here the CDR3 reads CASSYASGTEAFF. CDR3 sequence (DNA): TGCGCCAGCAGTTACGCCAGTGGGACTGAAGCTTTCTTT.

This clonotype was seen more than once but under ten times. This rearrangement joins TRBV27 to TRBJ2-5; 15 bases agree with TRBD2. J gave up 5 bases and V 3 bases, and 10 bases lay outside the gene matches. This CDR3 region has 18 residues. Germline V gene sequence: CDR1 MNHEY, CDR2 SMNVEV (reference sequence). The CDR3 nucleotides read TGTGCCAGCAGTTTGCTCGGGACTAGCGGGAGGCGGACGGAGACCCAGTACTTC. It yields the protein CASSLLGTSGRRTETQYF.

This clonotype showed up just a few times. This sequence joins TRBV11-2 and TRBJ2-2, with D uncertain. The CDR3 sequence is 14 residues long. Per the germline V gene, CDR1 is SGHAT and CDR2 is FQNNGV. The germline V and J ends were trimmed by 3 bases and 2 bases, with 7 bases remaining between them. The CDR3 DNA follows: TGTGCCAGCAGCTTTCTTCAAAACACCGGGGAGCTGTTTTTT. Translated: CASSFLQNTGELFF.